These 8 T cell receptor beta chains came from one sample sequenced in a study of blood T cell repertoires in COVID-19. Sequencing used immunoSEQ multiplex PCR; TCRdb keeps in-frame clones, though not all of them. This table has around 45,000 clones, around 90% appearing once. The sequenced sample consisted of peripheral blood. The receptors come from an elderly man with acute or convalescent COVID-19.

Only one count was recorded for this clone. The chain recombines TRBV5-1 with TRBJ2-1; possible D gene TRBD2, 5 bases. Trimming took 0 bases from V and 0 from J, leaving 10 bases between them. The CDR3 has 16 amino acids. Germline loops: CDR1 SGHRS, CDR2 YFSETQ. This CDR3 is CASSLERTSSYNEQFF. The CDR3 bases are TGCGCCAGCAGCTTGGAGCGGACGAGCTCCTACAATGAGCAGTTCTTC.

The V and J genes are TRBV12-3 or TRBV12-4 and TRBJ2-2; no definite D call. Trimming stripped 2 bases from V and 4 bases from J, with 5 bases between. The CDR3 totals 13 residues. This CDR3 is CASSLRSTGELFF. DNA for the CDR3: TGTGCCAGCAGTTTACGCAGCACCGGGGAGCTGTTTTTT.

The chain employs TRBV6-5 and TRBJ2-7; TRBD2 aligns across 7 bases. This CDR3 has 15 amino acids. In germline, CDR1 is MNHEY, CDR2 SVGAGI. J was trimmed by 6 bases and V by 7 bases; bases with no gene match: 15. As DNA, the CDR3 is TGTGCCAGCACCCGGGGAGGGGAGGGAGGGTTCGAGCAGTACTTC. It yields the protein CASTRGGEGGFEQYF.

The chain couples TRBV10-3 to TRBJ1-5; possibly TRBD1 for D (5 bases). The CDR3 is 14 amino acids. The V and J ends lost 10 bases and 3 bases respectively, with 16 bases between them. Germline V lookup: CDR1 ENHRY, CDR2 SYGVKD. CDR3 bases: TGTGCCACCTCTTTTGACAGCCCCAATCAGCCCCAGCATTTT. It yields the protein CATSFDSPNQPQHF.

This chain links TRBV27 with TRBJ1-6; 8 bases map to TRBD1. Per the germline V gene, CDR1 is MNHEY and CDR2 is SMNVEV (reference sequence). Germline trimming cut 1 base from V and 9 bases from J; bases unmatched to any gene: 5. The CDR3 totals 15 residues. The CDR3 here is CASSLWGQVPSPLHF. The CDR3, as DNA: TGTGCCAGCAGTTTATGGGGACAGGTACCTTCACCCCTCCACTTT.

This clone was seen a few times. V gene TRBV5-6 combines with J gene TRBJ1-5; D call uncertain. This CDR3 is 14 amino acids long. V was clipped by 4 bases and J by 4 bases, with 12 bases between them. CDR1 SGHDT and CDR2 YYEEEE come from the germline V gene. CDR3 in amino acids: CASSVWALNQPQHF. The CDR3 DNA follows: TGTGCCAGCAGCGTCTGGGCCCTGAATCAGCCCCAGCATTTT.

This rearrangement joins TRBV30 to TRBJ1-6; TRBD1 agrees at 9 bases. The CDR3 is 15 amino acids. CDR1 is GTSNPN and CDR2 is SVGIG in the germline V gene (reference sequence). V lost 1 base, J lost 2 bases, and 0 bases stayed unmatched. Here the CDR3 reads CAWSGQGAYNSPLHF. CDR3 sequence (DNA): TGTGCCTGGAGTGGACAGGGGGCCTATAATTCACCCCTCCACTTT.

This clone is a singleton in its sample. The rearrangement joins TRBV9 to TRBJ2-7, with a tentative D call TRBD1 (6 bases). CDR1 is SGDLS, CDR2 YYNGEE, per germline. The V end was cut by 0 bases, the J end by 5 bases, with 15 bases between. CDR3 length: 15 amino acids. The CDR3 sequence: CASSVVGQGMDEQYF. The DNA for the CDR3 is TGTGCCAGCAGCGTAGTCGGGCAGGGGATGGACGAGCAGTACTTC.